The clone carrying this T cell receptor beta chain was detected only once. Antigen unknown. This record comes from a study of T-cell memory formation after mild COVID-19. Regarding the study as a whole: For second-wave clones that peaked at day 37, SARS-CoV-2 specificity went unverified. For contracting clones, CD4+ ones sat mainly in CM and EM, CD8+ in EMRA.

Germline-derived CDR1 and CDR2 are SGHDN and FVKESK. The CDR3 loop spans 14 amino acids. The V and J ends lost 1 base and 5 bases respectively, with 9 bases between them. UMIs and sample barcodes were carried by the TCR alpha and TCR beta cDNA libraries that 5'RACE produced using constant-segment primers. TCRdb processed the 5' RACE reads anew with MiXCR; each CDR3 protein has one entry. The sample carries approximately 250,000 distinct CDR3 sequences, roughly 15% recorded once. The specimen sequenced was PBMCs or a T cell subset sorted from them (not recorded which). The chain uses TRBV14 and TRBJ2-1; D possibly corresponds to TRBD1 (5 bases). The clonotype was recovered from a young man who had mild COVID-19 (a few samples of this study predate the infection). Cell type and time point are not known. The CDR3 bases are TGTGCCAGCAGCCAAGCCAGGGCTAACAATGAGCAGTTCTTC. Encoded protein: CASSQARANNEQFF.